A selection of T cell receptor beta chains follows, all from one sample in a study of blood T cell repertoires in COVID-19. Profiled with immunoSEQ multiplex PCR; TCRdb holds only in-frame clones, not every one. The sample lists around 250,000 clones; roughly 90% were seen once. The sequenced material came from peripheral blood. Receptors were obtained from a woman between 40 and 55 years old who had recovered from COVID-19. CDR3s include the opening cysteine and the closing phenylalanine or tryptophan.

cdr3_length v_call cdr3_aa
14 TRBV11-3 CASSLDGSTDTQYF
13 TRBV30 CAWRSELGTEAFF
14 TRBV5-1 CASSLDGTATRQYF
15 TRBV10-1 CASSEFSGKGDEQFF
15 TRBV27 CASSGQPSGTDTQYF
14 TRBV7-8 CASSATGVNTEAFF
16 TRBV7-2 CASSRSPTSGTIEQYF
12 TRBV29-1 CSVWTDSYEQYF
16 TRBV9 CASSWEGGANTGELFF
16 TRBV4-2 CASSQGGRGGTDTQYF
13 TRBV19 CASSRDRGYEQYF
13 TRBV25-1 CASREDYLDEQYF
15 TRBV6-1 CASSEARSSGNTIYF
18 TRBV5-1 CASSLSPGQGSHSYEQYF
14 TRBV20-1 CSASGVGDYSEQFF
17 TRBV4-1 CASSQAETGRPADTQYF
20 TRBV21-1 CASSKPTGIAILKGSYEQYF
14 TRBV5-1 CASSLGGVYNEQFF
15 TRBV19 CASTTGTGEQETQYF
12 TRBV10-3 CAILRGNGELFF
12 TRBV7-8 CASSFPAGELFF
13 TRBV25-1 CASGLADTGELFF
16 TRBV5-1 CASSSSKDSLNYGYTF
14 TRBV27 CASSTGQGAYGYTF
13 TRBV5-1 CASSLEAGPEAFF
14 TRBV28 CASSSGQGSYEQYF
14 TRBV6-5 CASSLTGGTDTQYF
16 TRBV30 CAWSPGTSGFTDTQYF
12 TRBV6-5 CASRAGTSEQFF